Listed here are 13 T cell receptor beta chains from one sample, sequenced in a study of tumor-infiltrating lymphocytes in primary liver carcinoma. Alongside blood RNA obtained from unsorted whole blood, germline DNA was also extracted. The input was approximately 500 ng total RNA; TCR beta cDNA was made from it with a constant-region primer. Libraries covering TCR beta were generated through three nested multiplex PCR rounds (using a slightly modified ARM-PCR). The two initial PCR rounds, around 11 cycles each, used TRBV1-TRBV30 forward and C-beta reverse primers. TCRdb fed the multiplex PCR reads into MiXCR, producing one record per CDR3 protein. The table shows about 320,000 distinct CDR3 sequences, with less than 75% occurring only once. The sample was peripheral blood. All receptors come from a man aged 35 to 55 with primary liver carcinoma and hepatitis B virus infection.

The chain carries TRBV28 and TRBJ2-2; 7 bases align to TRBD2. CDR3 length: 15 residues. Germline assignment: CDR1 MDHEN and CDR2 SYDVKM. The V gene end was trimmed by 10 bases and the J gene end by 4 bases; junction bases not matched to a gene: 12. This CDR3 is CATPSAGVSTGELFF. CDR3 sequence (DNA): TGTGCCACCCCTTCTGCGGGAGTCAGCACCGGGGAGCTGTTTTTT.

This chain uses TRBV5-4 with TRBJ2-5; 9 nucleotides align to TRBD1. Germline V gives CDR1 SGHNT, CDR2 YYREEE (reference sequence). The CDR3 runs 14 residues. CDR3 region: CVSSDGTGQETQYF. DNA for the CDR3: TGTGTAAGCAGCGACGGGACAGGGCAAGAGACCCAGTACTTC.

This clonotype was observed many times. The CDR3: CASSEGGIRTDTQYF. The CDR3 DNA follows: TGTGCCAGCAGTGAAGGTGGTATTCGCACAGATACGCAGTATTTT. J is TRBJ2-3 and V is TRBV6-1; no firm D call. Germline assignment: CDR1 MNHNS and CDR2 SASEGT. CDR3 length equals 15 residues. V lost 1 base and J 1 base, leaving 9 bases between the germline ends.

A remark on this clonotype: The junction departs from the called germline gene at one end, perhaps through a read error. The chain joins TRBV5-4 to TRBJ2-3, with D uncertain. CDR1 is SGHNT and CDR2 is YYREEE in the germline V gene (reference sequence). The CDR3 is 14 residues long. CDR3 amino acids: CASSPPLSTDMQYF. The CDR3 nucleotides are TGTGCCAGCAGCCCTCCCTTAAGCACAGATATGCAGTATTTT.

Concerning this clonotype: The junction departs from the called germline gene at one end, perhaps through a read error. CDR3 sequence (DNA): TGTGCCAGCAGCTTAGATCAGCTCTACGAGCTGTTCTTC. Amino acids: CASSLDQLYELFF. The chain links TRBV11-2 to TRBJ2-7; D not resolved. The germline gives CDR1 SGHAT, CDR2 FQNNGV. This CDR3 contains 13 residues.

V gene TRBV5-1 combines with J gene TRBJ1-1, with D unresolved. Germline CDR1 reads SGHRS; CDR2 reads YFSETQ. V lost 4 bases to trimming and J lost 6 bases, with 13 bases between them. This CDR3 has 13 amino acids. The DNA of the CDR3 is TGCGCCAGCAGCCCCGATCTGGGAGCTGAAGCTTTCTTT. This gives the protein CASSPDLGAEAFF.

This clonotype was picked up a small number of times. V is TRBV28 and J is TRBJ2-2, with no clear D. Germline loops: CDR1 MDHEN, CDR2 SYDVKM. The V end was cut by 4 bases, the J end by 6 bases, with 12 bases between. This CDR3 is 14 amino acids long. The CDR3 is CASSYVGSAGELFF. CDR3 in DNA: TGTGCCAGCAGTTATGTGGGATCTGCCGGGGAGCTGTTTTTT.

This clonotype was seen at least ten times. This chain links TRBV6-2 or TRBV6-3 with TRBJ2-3; 8 positions match TRBD2. CDR3 size: 13 residues. Germline assignment: CDR1 MNHEY and CDR2 SVGEGT. V was clipped by 5 bases and J by 8 bases; unmatched bases: 6. CDR3 nucleotide sequence: TGTGCCAGCAGTCCCGGGGGGGCGGCTACGCAGTATTTT. Translated, it gives CASSPGGAATQYF.

V is TRBV28 and J is TRBJ2-6; 9 bases are a match to TRBD1. Germline assignment: CDR1 MDHEN and CDR2 SYDVKM. With V trimmed by 7 bases and J by 0 bases, 4 bases remained unmatched. CDR3 length: 16 residues. As DNA, the CDR3 is TGTGCCAGCACTCGACAGGGGGGCTCTGGGGCCAACGTCCTGACTTTC. This sequence encodes CASTRQGGSGANVLTF.

The chain joins TRBV7-9 to TRBJ1-1; tentatively, D is TRBD1 (5 bases). The CDR3 has 12 amino acids. Germline CDR1 is SEHNR and CDR2 is FQNEAQ (reference sequence). Between the trimmed V and J ends, which lost 10 bases and 1 base, there was a span of 10 bases. Here the CDR3 reads CAIRDRNTEAFF. CDR3 bases: TGTGCCATCCGAGACAGGAACACTGAAGCTTTCTTT.

This clonotype has at least ten counts. V gene TRBV12-3 or TRBV12-4 combines with J gene TRBJ2-3, with D maybe TRBD2 (5 bases). Between the trimmed V and J ends, which lost 7 bases and 6 bases, there was a span of 17 bases. CDR3 size: 14 residues. This chain's CDR3 is CASTDWITRDTQYF. The CDR3 nucleotides are TGTGCCAGCACGGACTGGATTACACGGGATACGCAGTATTTT.

Worth noting for this clonotype: The junction departs from the called germline gene at one end, perhaps through a read error. CDR3 in DNA: TGTGCCTTCAGAGACGGAAACACTGAAGCTTTCTTT. It encodes CAFRDGNTEAFF. The rearrangement links TRBV10-3 to TRBJ1-1; D gene uncertain. This CDR3 has 12 amino acids. The V gene's germline CDR1 is ENHRY and CDR2 SYGVKD.

The rearrangement uses TRBV11-3 and TRBJ2-3; D may be TRBD1 or TRBD2 (5 bases each). V was shortened by 7 bases and J by 0 bases, with 11 bases between the two germline ends. The CDR3 consists of 14 residues. Germline V gene data show CDR1 as SGHNT and CDR2 as YENEEA. The CDR3 is CASKQGGSTDTQYF. The DNA of the CDR3 is TGTGCCAGCAAGCAGGGCGGGAGCACAGATACGCAGTATTTT.